The 21 T cell receptor beta chains in this list originate from one sample, sequenced in a study of blood T cell repertoires in COVID-19. TCRdb's table, derived via immunoSEQ multiplex PCR, lists solely in-frame clones and lacks some. The table shows 130,000 to 150,000 clones, with over 85% occurring only once. The sample comprised peripheral blood. The receptors come from a human donor in a cohort sampled during active COVID-19.

This chain connects TRBV3-1 (or the pseudogene TRBV3-2) to TRBJ1-2, with 7 bases fitting TRBD1. J lost 4 bases, V lost 1 base, and 9 bases had no gene match. Germline CDR1 and CDR2: LGHDT and YNNKEL (reference sequence). CDR3 length: 16 amino acids. The CDR3 coding sequence is TGTGCCAGCAGCCAAGTCAAACAGGGGTGGAGCTATGGCTACACCTTC. Protein product: CASSQVKQGWSYGYTF.

There are a few counts of this clone. This chain joins TRBV4-1 and TRBJ2-5; D perhaps matches TRBD2 (5 bases). Germline V gene sequence: CDR1 MGHRA, CDR2 YSYEKL. The V and J ends lost 1 base and 5 bases respectively, with 17 bases between them. CDR3 length equals 16 residues. For the CDR3, the DNA is TGCGCCAGCAGCCAAGTTAATTTGATAGCGATGGAGACCCAGTACTTC. The encoded protein is CASSQVNLIAMETQYF.

CDR3 coding DNA: TGTGCCAGCAGCTTCGGCAGGGGGTTAAACTATGGCTACACCTTC. Protein product: CASSFGRGLNYGYTF. The chain is built from TRBV7-3 and TRBJ1-2, with 7 bases fitting TRBD1. This CDR3 is 15 amino acids long. Germline V gene data show CDR1 as SGHTA and CDR2 as FQGTGA. With 3 bases clipped from V and 2 bases from J, the junction kept 6 bases outside the gene matches. The full variable domain, rest sourced from reference TRBV7-3 and TRBJ1-2, is GAGVSQTPSNKVTEKGKYVELRCDPISGHTALYWYRQSLGQGPEFLIYFQGTGAADDSGLPNDRFFAVRPEGSVSTLKIQRTERGDSAVYLCASSFGRGLNYGYTFGSGTRLTVV.

The J gene is TRBJ1-2, the V gene TRBV5-4, with TRBD1 matching 7 bases. Germline CDR1 is SGHNT and CDR2 is YYREEE (reference sequence). Trimming at V came to 3 bases and at J to 6 bases, leaving 5 bases not matched to a gene. This CDR3 has 13 amino acids. CDR3 loop: CASSSTGRNGYTF. In DNA form, the CDR3 reads TGTGCCAGCAGCTCGACAGGGAGGAATGGCTACACCTTC.

The chain uses TRBV5-1 and TRBJ2-7; D possibly corresponds to TRBD1 (6 bases). Germline V gene data show CDR1 as SGHRS and CDR2 as YFSETQ. Trimming took 0 bases from V and 2 from J, leaving 9 bases between them. This CDR3 has 14 amino acids. CDR3 coding DNA: TGCGCCAGCAGCTTGGACAGGGACCCCTACGAGCAGTACTTC. Its protein is CASSLDRDPYEQYF.

The chain couples TRBV19 to TRBJ1-3, with 7 bases fitting TRBD1. The CDR3 extends over 13 amino acids. The trim removed 10 bases at V and 2 bases at J, leaving 5 bases unmatched. The V gene's germline CDR1 is LNHDA and CDR2 SQIVND (reference sequence). The DNA of the CDR3 is TGTGCCACCAGGGGGTCACCTGGAAACACCATATATTTT. This gives the protein CATRGSPGNTIYF.

The J gene is TRBJ2-3, the V gene TRBV5-1; possible D gene TRBD2, 5 bases. The V end lost 0 bases, the J end lost 4 bases, and 21 bases lay between the germline ends. The germline CDR1 and CDR2 sequences are SGHRS and YFSETQ. This CDR3 has 18 amino acids. The CDR3 nucleotides read TGCGCCAGCAGCTTGGTAACGAGAGGGCTGAGAGGGCCAGATACGCAGTATTTT. Translated: CASSLVTRGLRGPDTQYF.

The chain is built from TRBV5-5 and TRBJ1-6, with 7 bases identical to TRBD1. Trimming took 2 bases from V and 5 from J; bases not matched to a gene: 4. Per the germline V gene, CDR1 is SGHKS and CDR2 is YYEKEE (reference sequence). This CDR3 contains 15 residues. The CDR3: CASSLAGGHNSPLHF. The CDR3 bases are TGTGCCAGCAGCTTAGCAGGGGGGCATAATTCACCCCTCCACTTT.

Concerning this clone itself: The sample contains more than one DNA sequence encoding this CDR3. The V call is TRBV5-1, the J call TRBJ1-1, with no clear D. V lost 0 bases and J lost 1, with 4 bases in between. CDR1 and CDR2 (germline): SGHRS, YFSETQ. This CDR3 spans 13 amino acids. As DNA, the CDR3 is TGCGCCAGCAGCTTGGCGGGGAACACTGAAGCTTTCTTT. Its translation is CASSLAGNTEAFF.

V is TRBV10-3 and J is TRBJ2-7; maybe TRBD2 (6 bases). Germline loops: CDR1 ENHRY, CDR2 SYGVKD. This CDR3 is built from 15 residues. Trimming shortened V by 0 bases and J by 5 bases, and 14 bases separated the two germline ends. CDR3 bases: TGTGCCATCAGTGAGTCGAACAGGCCGGGGGACGAGCAGTACTTC. Translating gives CAISESNRPGDEQYF.

This clone was picked up one time. The rearrangement links TRBV19 to TRBJ1-2; D unresolved. This CDR3 spans 15 amino acids. V was shortened by 6 bases and J by 8 bases, with 22 bases between the two germline ends. The germline gives CDR1 LNHDA, CDR2 SQIVND (reference sequence). In nucleotides, the CDR3 is TGTGCCAGTAGAAAGACGCCCGATGGGGAGGAGGGCTACACCTTC. This translates into CASRKTPDGEEGYTF.

The chain recombines TRBV6-5 with TRBJ1-6, with 7 bases aligning to TRBD1. After removal of 5 bases from V and 10 bases from J, the junction contained 8 bases not matched to a gene. Germline V gene lookup returns CDR1 MNHEY and CDR2 SVGAGI. The CDR3 is made up of 14 amino acids. CDR3 nucleotides: TGTGCCAGCAGTACAGACAGGGTCGGATCACCCCTCCACTTT. This translates into CASSTDRVGSPLHF.

The chain combines TRBV4-3 with TRBJ1-2, with D hard to call. CDR1 LGHNA and CDR2 YSLEER come from the germline V gene. V was clipped by 0 bases and J by 4 bases, with 12 bases between them. CDR3 length: 15 amino acids. CDR3 loop: CASSQDSRTIYGYTF. CDR3 DNA: TGCGCCAGCAGCCAAGATTCCAGAACGATCTATGGCTACACCTTC.

V is TRBV5-1 and J is TRBJ2-1; D is uncertain. V dropped 0 bases and J dropped 5 bases, with 9 bases sitting between them. This CDR3 has 14 amino acids. The germline V gene encodes CDR1 SGHRS and CDR2 YFSETQ. For the CDR3, the DNA is TGCGCCAGCAGCTTGGCCTTGGCTGACAATGAGCAGTTCTTC. This gives the protein CASSLALADNEQFF.

The chain is built from TRBV7-3 and TRBJ2-3; D is unclear. The germline V gene has CDR1 SGHTA and CDR2 FQGTGA. The length of the CDR3 is 15 residues. V lost 3 bases and J lost 3, with 13 bases in between. The CDR3 DNA reads TGTGCCAGCAGCTTGGGCCCTTCAGCAACAGATACGCAGTATTTT. Protein product: CASSLGPSATDTQYF.

The chain couples TRBV19 to TRBJ2-2; TRBD2 aligns across 10 bases. Losses at the gene ends were 3 bases for V and 5 bases for J; bases not matched to a gene: 9. CDR3 length equals 17 residues. Germline V gene lookup returns CDR1 LNHDA and CDR2 SQIVND (reference sequence). CDR3 DNA sequence: TGTGCCAGTAGTATGCTAGCGGGGGTGTTTGGGACCGGGGAGCTGTTTTTT. Protein: CASSMLAGVFGTGELFF.

The chain uses TRBV5-1 and TRBJ2-3, with 7 bases that match TRBD1. Germline lookup yields CDR1 SGHRS and CDR2 YFSETQ. The CDR3 length is 16 residues. Losses at the gene ends were 0 bases for V and 0 bases for J; bases not matched to a gene: 4. CDR3 protein: CASSLEGGLSTDTQYF. The CDR3 coding sequence is TGCGCCAGCAGCTTGGAAGGGGGCCTAAGCACAGATACGCAGTATTTT.

V usage is TRBV3-1 (or the pseudogene TRBV3-2) and J usage is TRBJ2-6; D ambiguous. The germline CDR1 and CDR2 sequences are LGHDT and YNNKEL (reference sequence). There are 15 residues in the CDR3. V lost 4 bases and J lost 0, with 7 bases in between. CDR3 amino acids: CASSPQPSGANVLTF. The DNA of the CDR3 is TGTGCCAGCAGCCCACAGCCCTCTGGGGCCAACGTCCTGACTTTC.

The chain has TRBV4-1 and TRBJ2-3, with 8 bases matching TRBD2. The V gene end was trimmed by 3 bases and the J gene end by 1 base; junction bases not matched to a gene: 12. Germline lookup yields CDR1 MGHRA and CDR2 YSYEKL. CDR3 length: 18 amino acids. DNA for the CDR3: TGCGCCAGCAGCCAGAGGGGTAGCGGGGAGGGTGGCACAGATACGCAGTATTTT. This gives the protein CASSQRGSGEGGTDTQYF.

The chain uses TRBV11-2 and TRBJ2-1; perhaps TRBD2 as D (7 bases). The CDR3 consists of 14 residues. Germline loops: CDR1 SGHAT, CDR2 FQNNGV. The V end was cut by 4 bases, the J end by 10 bases, with 17 bases between. The DNA of the CDR3 is TGTGCCAGCAGCTCCCTAGGGGGGGCCTTCGAGCAGTTCTTC. Protein: CASSSLGGAFEQFF. The full variable domain, completed using reference TRBV11-2 and TRBJ2-1, is EAGVAQSPRYKIIEKRQSVAFWCNPISGHATLYWYQQILGQGPKLLIQFQNNGVVDDSQLPKDRFSAERLKGVDSTLKIQPAKLEDSAVYLCASSSLGGAFEQFFGPGTRLTVL.

The rearrangement links TRBV7-8 to TRBJ2-7; no definite D call. Looked up from germline, CDR1 is SGHVS and CDR2 is FQNEAQ. V lost 4 bases and J lost 2, with 12 bases in between. The CDR3 has 14 amino acids. The DNA of the CDR3 is TGTGCCAGCAGCTCTCAGGCAGATACCTACGAGCAGTACTTC. It yields the protein CASSSQADTYEQYF.